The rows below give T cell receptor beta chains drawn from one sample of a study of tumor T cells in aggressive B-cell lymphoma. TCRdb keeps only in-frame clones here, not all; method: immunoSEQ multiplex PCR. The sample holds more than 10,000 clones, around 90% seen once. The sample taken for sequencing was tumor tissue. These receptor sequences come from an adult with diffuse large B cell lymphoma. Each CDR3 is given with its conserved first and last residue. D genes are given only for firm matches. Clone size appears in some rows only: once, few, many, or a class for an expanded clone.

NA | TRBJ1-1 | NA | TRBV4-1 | TGCGCCAGCAGCCAAGATGGACCCTTCGGGGTGAACACTGAAGCTTTCTTT | CASSQDGPFGVNTEAFF
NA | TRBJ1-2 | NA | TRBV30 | TGTGCCTGGAGTGTACAAAGTGGCTATGGCTACACCTTC | CAWSVQSGYGYTF
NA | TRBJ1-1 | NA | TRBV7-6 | TGTGCCAGCAGCTTCGAGGAGAACACTGAAGCTTTCTTT | CASSFEENTEAFF
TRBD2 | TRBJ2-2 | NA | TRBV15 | TGTGCCACCAGCAGCCCCGGGACTAGCTCACCCCCCGGGGAGCTGTTTTTT | CATSSPGTSSPPGELFF
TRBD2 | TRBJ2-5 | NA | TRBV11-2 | TGTGCCAGCAGCTTAACCGGGCTAGCGGGGGTACAAGAGACCCAGTACTTC | CASSLTGLAGVQETQYF
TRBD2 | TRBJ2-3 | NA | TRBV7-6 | TGTGCCAGCAGCTCAGGACTAGCGGCACCTAGCACAGATACGCAGTATTTT | CASSSGLAAPSTDTQYF
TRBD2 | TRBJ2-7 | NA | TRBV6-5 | TGTGCCAGCAGCACGACTAGCGGAAATTTGTACTTC | CASSTTSGNLYF
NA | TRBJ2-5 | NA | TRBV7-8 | TGTGCCAGCAGCTTCCTTGAGACCCAGTACTTC | CASSFLETQYF
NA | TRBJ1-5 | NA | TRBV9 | TGTGCCAGCAGCGTAGACAAAGATCAGCCCCAGCATTTT | CASSVDKDQPQHF
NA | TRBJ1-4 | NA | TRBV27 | TGTGCCAGCGCAAGACAGGCAGCTAATGAAAAACTGTTTTTT | CASARQAANEKLFF
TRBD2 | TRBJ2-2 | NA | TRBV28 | TGTGCCAGCAGTTCCTGGACTAGCGGGAGGTCCGGGGAGCTGTTTTTT | CASSSWTSGRSGELFF
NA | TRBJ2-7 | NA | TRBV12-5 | TGTGCTAGTGGAATTCCGGGACGGGAGTTCTACGAGCAGTACTTC | CASGIPGREFYEQYF
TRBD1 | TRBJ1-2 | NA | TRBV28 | TGTGCCAGCAGTCCTACAGGGGCCCTAGCTAACTATGGCTACACCTTC | CASSPTGALANYGYTF
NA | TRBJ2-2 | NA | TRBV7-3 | TGTGCCAGCAGCTTAGAACCAGGGTACACCGGGGAGCTGTTTTTT | CASSLEPGYTGELFF
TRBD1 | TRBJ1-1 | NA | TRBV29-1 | TGCAGCGGGTTTACAGGGGTTTTGGAGAAAGCTTTCTTT | CSGFTGVLEKAFF
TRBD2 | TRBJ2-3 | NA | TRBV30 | TGTGCCTGGGGACTAGCGGGGGGGACAGATACGCAGTATTTT | CAWGLAGGTDTQYF
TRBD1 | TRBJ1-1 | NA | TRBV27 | TGTGCCAGCAGCCGGACAGGGATCACTGAAGCTTTCTTT | CASSRTGITEAFF
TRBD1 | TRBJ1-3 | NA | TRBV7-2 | TGTGCCAGCAGCTCCGGGACAGGAGCGGCTGGAAACACCATATATTTT | CASSSGTGAAGNTIYF
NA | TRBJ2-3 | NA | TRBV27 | TGTGCCAGCAGTTTAGAGGCAGGGGCTGGAGATACGCAGTATTTT | CASSLEAGAGDTQYF
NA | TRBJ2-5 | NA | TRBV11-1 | TGTGCCAGCAGCCATAGGCGGTACCAAGAGACCCAGTACTTC | CASSHRRYQETQYF
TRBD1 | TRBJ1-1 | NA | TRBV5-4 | TGTGCCAGCAGTTCACAGGGGCGTAACACTGAAGCTTTCTTT | CASSSQGRNTEAFF
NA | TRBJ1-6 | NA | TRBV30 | TGTGCCTGGAGTCGACAGGCGGGGGGGAATTCACCCCTCCACTTT | CAWSRQAGGNSPLHF
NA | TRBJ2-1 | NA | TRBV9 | TGTGCCAGCAGCGCCAACAGTTTCTCCTACAATGAGCAGTTCTTC | CASSANSFSYNEQFF
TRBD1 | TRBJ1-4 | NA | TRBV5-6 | TGTGCCAGCAGCTTCTGGGGGACAGCAACTAATGAAAAACTGTTTTTT | CASSFWGTATNEKLFF
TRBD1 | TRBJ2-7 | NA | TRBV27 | TGTGCCAGCCGAGGGACAGGGAACTCCTACGAGCAGTACTTC | CASRGTGNSYEQYF
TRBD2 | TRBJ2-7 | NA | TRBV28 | TGTGCCAGCAGTCCCGGGACTAGCGCCTCCTACGAGCAGTACTTC | CASSPGTSASYEQYF
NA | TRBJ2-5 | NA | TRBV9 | TGTGCCAGCAGCGCGTTCTCGGGGGGCCGAGAGACCCAGTACTTC | CASSAFSGGRETQYF
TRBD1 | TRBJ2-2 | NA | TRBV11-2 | TGTGCCAGCAGCCGGGACAGGAACACCGGGGAGCTGTTTTTT | CASSRDRNTGELFF
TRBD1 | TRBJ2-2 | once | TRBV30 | TGTGCCTGGAGTCAACCAGACAGGGGTGCCACCGGGGAGCTGTTTTTT | CAWSQPDRGATGELFF
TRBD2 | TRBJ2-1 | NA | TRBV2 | TGTGCCAGCAGCAAAACTAGCGGGAGTGCCTACAATGAGCAGTTCTTC | CASSKTSGSAYNEQFF
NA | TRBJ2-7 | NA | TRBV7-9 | TGTGCCAGCAAAGTTCAGGGTTCTTTAGGTGACGAGCAGTACTTC | CASKVQGSLGDEQYF
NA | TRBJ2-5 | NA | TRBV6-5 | TGTGCCAGCAACCGGGGGTTTGGAGAGACCCAGTACTTC | CASNRGFGETQYF
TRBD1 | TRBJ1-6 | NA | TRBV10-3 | TGTGCCATCAGCCAACAGGGGGAGGATTCACCCCTCCACTTT | CAISQQGEDSPLHF
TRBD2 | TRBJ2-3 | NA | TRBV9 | TGTGCCAGCAGCGACGTCTCCGGGGAGCGGGGGGGCCCCACAGATACGCAGTATTTT | CASSDVSGERGGPTDTQYF
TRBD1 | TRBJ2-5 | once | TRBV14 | TGTGCCAGCAGCCGAAGACAGGGTCCCGAGACCCAGTACTTC | CASSRRQGPETQYF
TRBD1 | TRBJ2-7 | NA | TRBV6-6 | TGTGCCAGCAGTTGGTTGACAGGGCAAGTCCCCTACGAGCAGTACTTC | CASSWLTGQVPYEQYF
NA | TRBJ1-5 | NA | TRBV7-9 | TGTGCCAGCAGCTTGAGCTCGGGGGGACGACAGCCCCAGCATTTT | CASSLSSGGRQPQHF
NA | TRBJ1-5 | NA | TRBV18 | TGTGCCAGCTCCCTGCAGAATCAGCCCCAGCATTTT | CASSLQNQPQHF
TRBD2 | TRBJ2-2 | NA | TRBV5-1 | TGCGCCAGCAGCTTGCAAACGGGAGGAGACACCGGGGAGCTGTTTTTT | CASSLQTGGDTGELFF
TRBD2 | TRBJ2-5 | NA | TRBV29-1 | TGCAGCGTAGCCCGGGGACTAGCGACAGAGACCCAGTACTTC | CSVARGLATETQYF
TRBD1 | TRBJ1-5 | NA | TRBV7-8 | TGTGCCAGCAGCTTAGGAGACAGGGGGAATCAGCCCCAGCATTTT | CASSLGDRGNQPQHF
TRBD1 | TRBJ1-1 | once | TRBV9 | TGTGCCAGCAGCGTAGGGGACAGAACCACTGAAGCTTTCTTT | CASSVGDRTTEAFF
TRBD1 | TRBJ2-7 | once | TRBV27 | TGTGCCAGCAGGAGTCCAATCCGGGACAGATCCTACGAGCAGTACTTC | CASRSPIRDRSYEQYF
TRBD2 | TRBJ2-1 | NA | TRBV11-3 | TGTGCCAGCAGCGGGGGGGATTACAATGAGCAGTTCTTC | CASSGGDYNEQFF
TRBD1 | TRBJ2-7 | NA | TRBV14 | TGTGCCAGCAGTCGCGAGACAGGGTCATACAAGCAGTACTTC | CASSRETGSYKQYF
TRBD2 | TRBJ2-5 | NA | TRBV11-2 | TGTGCCAGCAGTTACGGACTAGCGGGAGTAGAAGAGACCCAGTACTTC | CASSYGLAGVEETQYF
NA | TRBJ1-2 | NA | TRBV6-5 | TGTGCCAGCAGTTATAACAGGGTCTATGGCTACACCTTC | CASSYNRVYGYTF
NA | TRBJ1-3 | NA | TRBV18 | TGTGCCAGCTCACCAGGCAGTCCCTCTGGAAACACCATATATTTT | CASSPGSPSGNTIYF
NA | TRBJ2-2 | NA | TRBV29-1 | TGCAGCGTTCTCAGGGGTTTCACCGGGGAGCTGTTTTTT | CSVLRGFTGELFF
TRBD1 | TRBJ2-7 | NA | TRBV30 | TGTGCCTGGAGCCAAACAGGGGGTACCTCGAATCCCTACGAGCAGTACTTC | CAWSQTGGTSNPYEQYF
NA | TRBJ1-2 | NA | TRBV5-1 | TGCGCCAGCAGCTTGGACCAGAGAGAGGAAGCGTCCGGCTACACCTTC | CASSLDQREEASGYTF
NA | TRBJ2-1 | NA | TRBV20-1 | TGCAGTGCTAACACCCCCACGGAGATCTTC | CSANTPTEIF
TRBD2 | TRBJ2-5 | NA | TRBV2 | TGTGCCAGCAGGCTAGCGGAAGAGACCCAGTACTTC | CASRLAEETQYF
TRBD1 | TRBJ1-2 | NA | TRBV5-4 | TGTGCCAGCAGCCCCGAGACAGGGGGCGCCTTCTTTGGCTACACCTTC | CASSPETGGAFFGYTF
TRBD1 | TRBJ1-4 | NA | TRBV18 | TGTGCCAGCTCGCCCCTGACAGGGACCAATGAAAAACTGTTTTTT | CASSPLTGTNEKLFF